This T cell receptor (beta chain) appears in the sequencing data of a study of T cell clonotyping in hematopoietic cell transplantation. This CDR3 has 14 amino acids. V lost 4 bases and J 0 bases, leaving 10 bases between the germline ends. Germline lookup yields CDR1 MGHRA and CDR2 YSYEKL. Study outcomes and limitations: After transplant, recipient diversity fell while pathologically expanded clonotypes grew through day 180. Few recipient clonotypes overlapped donors; over 97% were de novo at given depth. Without cell sorting, CD4 versus CD8 contributions remain unresolved. Graft donor and pretransplant recipient Inverse Simpson Index values predicted broader posttransplant TCR diversity.

Libraries were prepared by immunoSEQ multiplex PCR; TCRdb keeps only in-frame clonotypes and omits some of them. The repertoire has about 43,000 clones, around 96% of them found once; the top ten carry roughly 0.9%. With respect to this clone: Antigen specificity is unknown.

The source of this sequence is a man aged 25-45 years in good health. Some clones in this sample may be carry-over from other donors' samples. What was sequenced was peripheral blood mononuclear cells. This chain connects TRBV4-1 to TRBJ2-7; D call uncertain. CDR3 DNA sequence: TGCGCCAGCAGCCCACTCGGTAGCTCCTACGAGCAGTACTTC. This sequence encodes CASSPLGSSYEQYF.